The clone carrying this TCR beta chain has a count of ten or more. Its antigen remains unidentified. The V end lost 0 bases, the J end lost 5 bases, and 10 bases lay between the germline ends. Germline V CDR1 and CDR2: SGHDN, FVKESK. This CDR3 is 14 amino acids long. This specimen comes from a study of identical twins. General study points: Out-of-frame beta sequences exhibited a weaker degree of excess twin sharing. Cross-sectional statistics underpinned the conclusions; the same donors were not followed.

Each CDR3 protein is one row after TCRdb ran MiXCR on the 5' RACE reads. This table holds around 240,000 distinct CDR3 sequences, roughly a tenth found once. Sequencing was carried out using memory T cells sorted from blood. The chain employs TRBV14 and TRBJ1-1; D is perhaps TRBD1 (5 bases). The receptor's source is a man aged 50-59 years in good health. The CDR3 nucleotides read TGTGCCAGCAGCCAAGAGTCCAGGGTAACTGAAGCTTTCTTT. Translation gives CASSQESRVTEAFF.